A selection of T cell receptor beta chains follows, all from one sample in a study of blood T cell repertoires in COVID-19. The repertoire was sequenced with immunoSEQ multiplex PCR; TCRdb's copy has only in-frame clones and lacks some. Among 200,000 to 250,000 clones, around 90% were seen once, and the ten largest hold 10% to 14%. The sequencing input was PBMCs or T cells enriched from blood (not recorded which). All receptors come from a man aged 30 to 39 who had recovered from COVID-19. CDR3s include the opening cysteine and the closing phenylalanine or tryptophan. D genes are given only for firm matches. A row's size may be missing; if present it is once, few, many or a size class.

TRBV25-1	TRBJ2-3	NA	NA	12	CASSFSADTQYF	TGTGCCAGCAGTTTTAGCGCCGATACGCAGTATTTT
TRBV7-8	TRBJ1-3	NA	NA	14	CASSPAQSGNTIYF	TGTGCCAGCAGTCCCGCTCAGTCTGGAAACACCATATATTTT
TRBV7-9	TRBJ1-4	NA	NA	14	CASSIGVRGEKLFF	TGTGCCAGCAGCATAGGGGTCAGGGGTGAAAAACTGTTTTTT
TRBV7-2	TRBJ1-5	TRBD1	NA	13	CASSDRVDQPQHF	TGTGCCAGCAGCGACAGGGTCGATCAGCCCCAGCATTTT
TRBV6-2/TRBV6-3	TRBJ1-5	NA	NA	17	CASSYASPAGGGQPQHF	TGTGCCAGCAGTTACGCGTCCCCCGCGGGGGGAGGTCAGCCCCAGCATTTT
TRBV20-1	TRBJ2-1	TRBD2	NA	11	CSPSSGPEQFF	TGCAGTCCAAGTAGCGGGCCTGAGCAGTTCTTC
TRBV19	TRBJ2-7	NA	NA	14	CASSTWAGDYEQYF	TGTGCCAGTAGTACTTGGGCAGGGGACTACGAGCAGTACTTC
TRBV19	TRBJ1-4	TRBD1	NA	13	CASRGTANEKLFF	TGTGCCAGCCGGGGGACAGCAAATGAAAAACTGTTTTTT
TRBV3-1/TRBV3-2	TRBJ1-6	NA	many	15	CASSQGNGRNSPLHF	TGTGCCAGCAGCCAAGGAAATGGCAGAAATTCACCCCTCCACTTT
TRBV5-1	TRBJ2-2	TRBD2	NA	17	CASSSYSGKTYHGELFF	TGCGCCAGCAGCTCCTATAGCGGGAAGACTTATCACGGGGAGCTGTTTTTT
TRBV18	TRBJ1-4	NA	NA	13	CASTYGTGEKLFF	TGTGCCAGCACGTACGGGACTGGGGAAAAACTGTTTTTT
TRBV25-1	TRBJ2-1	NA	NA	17	CASSELRRGGGFNEQFF	TGTGCCAGCAGTGAATTGAGGCGGGGAGGGGGGTTCAATGAGCAGTTCTTC
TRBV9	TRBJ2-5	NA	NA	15	CASSVARGLGETQYF	TGTGCCAGCAGCGTAGCTCGGGGGTTGGGAGAGACCCAGTACTTC
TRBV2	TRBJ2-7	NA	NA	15	CASREFTGSSYEQYF	TGTGCCAGCAGAGAATTTACAGGGAGCTCCTACGAGCAGTACTTC
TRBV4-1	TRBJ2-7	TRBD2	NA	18	CASSQDLGLAGGQYEQYF	TGCGCCAGCAGCCAAGATCTAGGACTAGCGGGAGGGCAGTACGAGCAGTACTTC
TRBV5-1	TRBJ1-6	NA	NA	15	CASSPDSTDRSPLHF	TGCGCCAGCAGCCCAGACAGCACCGACCGATCACCCCTCCACTTT
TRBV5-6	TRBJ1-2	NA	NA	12	CASSLGTVGYTF	TGTGCCAGCAGCTTGGGGACAGTTGGCTACACCTTC
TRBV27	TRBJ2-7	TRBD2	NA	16	CASSWLSSGIRTEQYF	TGTGCCAGCAGTTGGTTGTCTAGCGGGATCCGAACCGAGCAGTACTTC
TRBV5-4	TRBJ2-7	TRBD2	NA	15	CASSLGSGGTSEQYF	TGTGCCAGCAGCTTGGGTAGCGGGGGTACTAGCGAGCAGTACTTC
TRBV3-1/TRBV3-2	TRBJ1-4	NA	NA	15	CASSSPGGTNEKLFF	TGTGCCAGCAGCTCCCCGGGAGGAACTAATGAAAAACTGTTTTTT
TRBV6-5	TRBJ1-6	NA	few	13	CASSYQGLSPLHF	TGTGCCAGCAGTTACCAGGGGCTCTCACCCCTCCACTTT
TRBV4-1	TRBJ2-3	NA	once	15	CASSQDTRAADTQYF	TGCGCCAGCAGCCAAGATACTAGGGCGGCAGATACGCAGTATTTT
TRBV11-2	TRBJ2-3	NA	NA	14	CASSFPTVTDTQYF	TGTGCCAGCAGCTTTCCGACAGTCACAGATACGCAGTATTTT
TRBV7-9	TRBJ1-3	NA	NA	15	CASSLGGAEGNTIYF	TGTGCCAGCAGCTTAGGCGGGGCAGAAGGAAACACCATATATTTT
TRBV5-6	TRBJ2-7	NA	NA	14	CASSLLSTEYEQYF	TGTGCCAGCAGCTTGCTTTCGACAGAATACGAGCAGTACTTC
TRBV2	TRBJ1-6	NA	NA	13	CACREFDNSPLHF	TGTGCCTGTAGGGAGTTTGACAATTCACCCCTCCACTTT
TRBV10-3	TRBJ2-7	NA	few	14	CAISTDPGPYEQYF	TGTGCCATCAGTACCGATCCAGGCCCCTACGAGCAGTACTTC
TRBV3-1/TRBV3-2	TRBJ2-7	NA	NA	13	CASSQGGNYEQYF	TGTGCCAGCAGCCAAGGAGGCAACTACGAGCAGTACTTC
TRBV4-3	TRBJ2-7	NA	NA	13	CASSQAIRFEQYF	TGCGCCAGCAGCCAAGCGATTCGGTTCGAGCAGTACTTC
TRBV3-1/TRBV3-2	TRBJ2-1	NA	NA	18	CASSQDAIGVGSYNEQFF	TGTGCCAGCAGCCAAGATGCGATAGGGGTTGGATCCTACAATGAGCAGTTCTTC
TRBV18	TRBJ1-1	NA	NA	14	CASSPVPSRVEAFF	TGTGCCAGCTCACCAGTCCCCAGCAGGGTTGAAGCTTTCTTT
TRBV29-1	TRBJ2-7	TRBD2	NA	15	CSVIPPAGGPGEQYF	TGCAGCGTCATACCTCCAGCGGGAGGGCCGGGTGAGCAGTACTTC
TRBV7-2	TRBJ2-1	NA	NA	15	CASSLPGSSYNEQFF	TGTGCCAGCAGCTTACCCGGGAGCTCCTACAATGAGCAGTTCTTC
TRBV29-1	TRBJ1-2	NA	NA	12	CSVADRFYGYTF	TGCAGCGTAGCGGACAGATTCTATGGCTACACCTTC
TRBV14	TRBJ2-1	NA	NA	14	CASSQGAGPNEQFF	TGTGCCAGCAGCCAGGGGGCGGGCCCCAATGAGCAGTTCTTC
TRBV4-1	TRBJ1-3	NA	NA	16	CASSSYRGASGNTIYF	TGCGCCAGCAGTAGCTATCGGGGGGCCTCTGGAAACACCATATATTTT
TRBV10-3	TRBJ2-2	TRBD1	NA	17	CAISGPPGGSNTGELFF	TGTGCCATCAGTGGGCCGCCAGGGGGTTCGAACACCGGGGAGCTGTTTTTT
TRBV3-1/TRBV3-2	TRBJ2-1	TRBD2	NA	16	CASSPIAGSSYNEQFF	TGTGCCAGCAGCCCCATAGCGGGGAGCTCCTACAATGAGCAGTTCTTC
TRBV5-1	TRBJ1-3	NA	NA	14	CASSLGGGGNTIYF	TGCGCCAGCAGCTTGGGTGGCGGTGGAAACACCATATATTTT